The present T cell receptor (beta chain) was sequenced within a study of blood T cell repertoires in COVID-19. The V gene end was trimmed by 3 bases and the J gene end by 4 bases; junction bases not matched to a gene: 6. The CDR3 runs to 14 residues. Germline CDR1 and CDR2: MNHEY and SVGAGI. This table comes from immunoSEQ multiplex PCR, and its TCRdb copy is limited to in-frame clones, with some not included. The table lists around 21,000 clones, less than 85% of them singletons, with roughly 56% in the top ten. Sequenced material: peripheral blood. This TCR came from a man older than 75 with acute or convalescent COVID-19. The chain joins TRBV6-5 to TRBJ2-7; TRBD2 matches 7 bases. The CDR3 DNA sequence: TGTGCCAGCAGTTATGTGGCGGGAGAGTACGAGCAGTACTTC. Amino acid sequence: CASSYVAGEYEQYF.